The sample holds one count of the clone carrying this TCR beta chain. Its matching antigen is unknown. This record belongs to a study of PD-L1 blockade in urothelial cancer. Study details: Blood was evaluated 3 weeks (second dose) and 6 weeks after therapy began. Blood samples had a median of around 150,000 T cells. Study-wide points: Improved survival was predicted by pretreatment blood TCR clonality below the median.

Each PCR received spiked synthetic TCR analog templates. Clones were read by immunoSEQ multiplex PCR, and TCRdb kept only the in-frame ones, dropping some. Of 35,000 to 55,000 clones in the sample, about four fifths were seen once. The germline V gene encodes CDR1 SGHTS and CDR2 YDEGEE. This CDR3 is 15 amino acids long. Trimming stripped 0 bases from V and 4 bases from J, with 10 bases between. The rearrangement uses TRBV5-8 and TRBJ2-2; D remains ambiguous. Sequencing used PBMCs, obtained around atezolizumab (anti-PD-L1) treatment. This receptor was obtained from a man in his 70s with urothelial cancer. The CDR3 loop reads CASSLGLSTTGELFF. The DNA for the CDR3 is TGTGCCAGCAGCTTGGGTCTGAGCACCACCGGGGAGCTGTTTTTT. The full variable domain, with the rest looked up from reference TRBV5-8 and TRBJ2-2, is EAGVTQSPTHLIKTRGQQATLRCSPISGHTSVYWYQQALGLGLQFLLWYDEGEERNRGNFPPRFSGRQFPNYSSELNVNALELEDSALYLCASSLGLSTTGELFFGEGSRLTVL.